The present T cell receptor beta chain was sequenced within a study of cytomegalovirus exposure and HLA in healthy donors. About the research overall: Genetic ancestry analysis placed about 76% of the 300 to 500 donors that were genotyped in the Caucasian-associated cluster.

Germline values: CDR1 SGHNT, CDR2 YYREEE (reference sequence). This CDR3 has 19 residues. The ends lost 4 bases at V and 3 bases at J; junction bases unmatched: 13. PCR primers comprised 60 Vbeta and 13 Jbeta primers. Repertoires were generated with immunoSEQ multiplex PCR, while TCRdb's copy carries only in-frame clones and drops some. The sample records approximately 140,000 clones, approximately 85% being singletons. Study results and limitations: Researchers counted roughly 150 TCR beta chains as cytomegalovirus-associated. Later analysis suggested most CMV-associated TCR beta chains were HLA-restricted.

As to this clone: The antigen is not known.

The clonotype comes from a boy between 10 and 17 years old in good health and CMV-seronegative. The V and J genes are TRBV5-4 and TRBJ2-3; 14 bases match TRBD2. Sequenced sample: PBMCs. The CDR3 sequence is CASSTGTSGGLIRTDTQYF. The CDR3 nucleotides are TGTGCCAGCAGCACCGGGACTAGCGGGGGCCTCATTAGGACAGATACGCAGTATTTT.